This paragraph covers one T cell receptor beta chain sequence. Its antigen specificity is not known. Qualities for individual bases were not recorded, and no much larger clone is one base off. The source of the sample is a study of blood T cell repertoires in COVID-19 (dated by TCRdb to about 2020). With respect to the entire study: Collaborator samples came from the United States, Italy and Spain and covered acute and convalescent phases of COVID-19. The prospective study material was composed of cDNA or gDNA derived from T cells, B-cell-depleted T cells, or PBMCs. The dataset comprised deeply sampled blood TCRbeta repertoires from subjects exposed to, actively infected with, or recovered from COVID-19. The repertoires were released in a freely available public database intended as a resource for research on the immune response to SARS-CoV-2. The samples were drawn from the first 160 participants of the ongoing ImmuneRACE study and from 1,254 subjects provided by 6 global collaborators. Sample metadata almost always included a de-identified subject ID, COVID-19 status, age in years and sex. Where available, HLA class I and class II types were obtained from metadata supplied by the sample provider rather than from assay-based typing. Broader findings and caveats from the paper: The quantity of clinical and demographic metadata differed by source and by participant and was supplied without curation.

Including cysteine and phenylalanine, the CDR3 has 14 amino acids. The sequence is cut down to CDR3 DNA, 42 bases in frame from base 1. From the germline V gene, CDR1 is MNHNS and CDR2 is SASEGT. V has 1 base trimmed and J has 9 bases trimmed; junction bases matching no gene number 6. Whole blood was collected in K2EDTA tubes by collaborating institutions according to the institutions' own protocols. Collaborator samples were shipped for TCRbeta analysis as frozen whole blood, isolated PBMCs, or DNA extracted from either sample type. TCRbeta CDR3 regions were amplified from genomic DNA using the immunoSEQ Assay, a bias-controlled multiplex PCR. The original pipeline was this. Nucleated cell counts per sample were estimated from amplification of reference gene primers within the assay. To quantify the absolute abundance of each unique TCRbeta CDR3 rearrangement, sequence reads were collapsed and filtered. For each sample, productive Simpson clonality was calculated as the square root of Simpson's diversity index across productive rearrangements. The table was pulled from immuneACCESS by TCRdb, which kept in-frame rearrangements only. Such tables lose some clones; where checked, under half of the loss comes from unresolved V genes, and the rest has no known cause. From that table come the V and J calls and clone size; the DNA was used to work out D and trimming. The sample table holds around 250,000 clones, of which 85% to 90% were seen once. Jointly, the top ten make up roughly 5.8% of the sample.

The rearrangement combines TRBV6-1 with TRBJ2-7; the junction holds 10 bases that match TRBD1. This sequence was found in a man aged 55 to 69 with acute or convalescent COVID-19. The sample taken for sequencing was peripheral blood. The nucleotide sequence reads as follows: TGTGCCAGCAGTGAAGGGACAGGGGGAAGGAGGCAGTACTTC. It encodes CASSEGTGGRRQYF.